Detailed here is one TCR beta chain. What it recognizes is unknown. The record originates from a study of T-cell memory formation after mild COVID-19. TCRdb called the 5' RACE reads again in MiXCR, with one record for every CDR3 protein. Seen here are 70,000 to 95,000 distinct CDR3 sequences, around 13% observed once, and the top ten hold 40% to 45%. V gave up 0 bases and J gave up 2 bases, with 12 bases separating them. The CDR3 has 15 amino acids. Germline lookup yields CDR1 SGHDT and CDR2 YYEEEE. Study-level results: CD4+ contracting clones were found mainly in CM and EM, and CD8+ ones in EMRA. The study detected some responding clones in pre-infection memory, suggesting cross-reactive memory joined.

The TCR was taken from a man younger than 35 who had mild COVID-19 (a few samples of this study predate the infection). Cell type and time point are not known. The chain joins TRBV5-6 to TRBJ2-7; D may be TRBD1 (6 bases). Sequencing was done on a sample of PBMCs or a T cell subset sorted from them (not recorded which). The chain's CDR3 is CASSLAGTPAYEQYV. The CDR3 DNA reads TGTGCCAGCAGCTTGGCGGGGACACCCGCCTACGAGCAGTACGTC.